This T cell receptor beta chain comes out of a study of T-cell reconstitution after alpha-beta-depleted transplantation in children. Unique molecular identifiers tagged the TCRbeta library. TCRdb independently ran MiXCR on the PCR reads; one entry per CDR3 protein. There are fewer than 350,000 distinct CDR3 sequences in the sample; 6% to 10% occur only once, and over 7.5% lies in the top ten. Germline V gene data show CDR1 as LGHNA and CDR2 as YNFKEQ. The V end was cut by 4 bases, the J end by 0 bases, with 21 bases between. The CDR3 spans 18 residues. The sample holds many counts of this clonotype. The antigen is not known. Whole-study findings and limits: Counts and diversity of T cells one year after transplant came mostly from newly produced T cells.

This TCR was recovered from a female patient aged 2-9 years who had a stem cell transplant for Fanconi anemia, so the T cells may come from the graft donor. This chain joins TRBV4-2 and TRBJ1-1; D ambiguous. The sample was peripheral blood, taken 360 days after TCRalphabeta/CD19-depleted stem cell transplant. CDR3 DNA: TGTGCCAGCAGCCGACACCCTACCCCGGGGAGAATGAACACTGAAGCTTTCTTT. Its protein is CASSRHPTPGRMNTEAFF.